This TCR beta chain was recorded in a study of cytomegalovirus exposure and HLA in healthy donors. This CDR3 region has 18 residues. V shed 2 bases and J 0 bases; nucleotides not matched to a gene: 5. CDR1 SGHVS and CDR2 FNYEAQ come from the germline V gene. Clones were sequenced by immunoSEQ multiplex PCR, and TCRdb holds only the in-frame ones, with some missing. The table lists 150,000 to 200,000 clones, 84% of them singletons. The donors were members of the 120-subject validation cohort (separate from the approximately 670-subject first cohort). Whole-study findings and limits: Cytomegalovirus association was listed for approximately 160 TCR beta chains. Later, an analysis found that TCR clusters from the first cohort tended to co-occur in the 95 to 150 validation repertoires. For cytomegalovirus status, the classifier reportedly gave diagnoses with high specificity and sensitivity.

Concerning this clone itself: Its antigen is not known.

What was sequenced was PBMCs. This sequence originates from a woman in her twenties or thirties in good health and CMV-seropositive. The V and J genes are TRBV7-6 and TRBJ2-1; 12 nucleotides align to TRBD2. CDR3 bases: TGTGCCAGCAGCTTAAGACTAGCGGGGGCAGTCTCCTACAATGAGCAGTTCTTC. Protein sequence: CASSLRLAGAVSYNEQFF.